In its sample, the clone carrying this TCR beta chain was seen a few times. Its target is unknown. Naive CD4+ T cells were purified with Tregs depleted by CD25. TCRdb re-called the 5' RACE reads through MiXCR, storing one row per CDR3 protein. The sample gives some 37,000 distinct CDR3 sequences, over 15% of which show up once; approximately 2.9% is in the top ten. In germline, CDR1 is SGHNT, CDR2 YENEEA. Trimming cost V 0 bases and J 7 bases, with 9 bases left between them. The CDR3 runs 14 residues. Findings and caveats of the study: Tumor memory CD4+ T cell TCR gene usage was found to cluster with blood and lymph node memory CD4+ cells and with lymph node naive CD4+ cells.

The chain has TRBV11-3 and TRBJ2-2, with a tentative D call TRBD1 (6 bases). The sequence derives from a female donor with breast cancer. Sequences were obtained from naive CD4+ T cells sorted from a lymph node. The subset was: naive CD4+ T cells, CD4+CD45RA+CD25-. The CDR3 DNA reads as TGTGCCAGCAGCTTAGAGGGGGCCGGCGGGGAGCTGTTTTTT. Protein sequence: CASSLEGAGGELFF.